The 5 T cell receptor beta chains below come from one sample, sequenced in a study of T cells in localized non-small cell lung cancer (TCRdb year 2020). Libraries came from the immunoSEQ multiplex PCR assay. This immuneACCESS table, as held by TCRdb, lists in-frame sequences with V and J called but not all clones. Of the missing ones, under half trace to an unresolved V gene in checked studies; the others have no known cause. For this sample there are fewer than 1,500 clones; under 30% appear just once. More than 8% of the sample is taken by the ten largest. Sequencing was performed on lung tumor tissue, taken before any cancer treatment. The receptor set was obtained from a man aged 40 to 70 with stage II lung adenocarcinoma.

In its sample, this clone was seen once. The rearrangement uses TRBV18 and TRBJ1-2, with 9 bases aligning to TRBD1. This CDR3 contains 13 residues. V was pared by 8 bases and J by 5 bases, with 6 bases of the junction left unmatched. Germline V gives CDR1 KGHSH, CDR2 LQKENI. The CDR3 sequence: CASVPGQGYGYTF. DNA for the CDR3: TGTGCCAGCGTTCCGGGACAGGGTTATGGCTACACCTTC.

The chain uses TRBV19 and TRBJ1-3; D gene ambiguous. The germline V gene encodes CDR1 LNHDA and CDR2 SQIVND (reference sequence). This CDR3 contains 15 residues. V shed 7 bases and J shed 4 bases, with 17 bases lying between them. The CDR3: CASNSDGPPGNTIYF. Here the CDR3 DNA reads TGTGCCAGTAATTCGGACGGTCCTCCAGGAAACACCATATATTTT.

This clone was observed a few times. The chain combines TRBV19 with TRBJ2-7; tentative D call: TRBD1 (7 bases). The CDR3 is 14 residues long. V lost 3 bases and J 2 bases, leaving 11 bases between the germline ends. Per the germline V gene, CDR1 is LNHDA and CDR2 is SQIVND (reference sequence). The CDR3 region is CASSMSRGAYEQYF. DNA of the CDR3: TGTGCCAGTAGTATGAGCAGGGGGGCCTACGAGCAGTACTTC.

V usage is TRBV19 and J usage is TRBJ1-5; no reliable D call. V was clipped by 6 bases and J by 7 bases, with 13 bases between them. The CDR3 spans 13 residues. CDR1 is LNHDA, CDR2 SQIVND, per germline (reference sequence). The DNA of the CDR3 is TGTGCCAGTAGCTACACGGCAGGACAGCCCCAGCATTTT. This codes for CASSYTAGQPQHF.

This clone was seen a few times. The gene calls are TRBV9 and TRBJ2-3; the D gene is possibly TRBD1 (6 bases). The CDR3 consists of 14 residues. Per germline, CDR1 SGDLS and CDR2 YYNGEE. Trimming pared 3 bases from V and 5 bases from J, leaving 13 bases between. Here the CDR3 DNA reads TGTGCCAGCAGCGCCCCGCAGGGGTTAGATACGCAGTATTTT. Amino acids: CASSAPQGLDTQYF.